This T cell receptor (beta chain) was observed in a study of blood T cell repertoires in COVID-19. Method: immunoSEQ multiplex PCR; TCRdb's copy keeps in-frame clones and lacks some. Here the sample spans roughly 99,000 clones, roughly 90% being singletons. CDR3 length: 12 residues. Germline values: CDR1 LNHDA, CDR2 SQIVND (reference sequence). With V trimmed by 8 bases and J by 0 bases, 1 base remained unmatched. The gene calls are TRBV19 and TRBJ2-7, with 7 bases matching TRBD1. The source is a man between 35 and 55 years old with active or convalescent COVID-19. Material: peripheral blood. The DNA for the CDR3 is TGTGCCAGTGGGGACAGCTCCTACGAGCAGTACTTC. It encodes CASGDSSYEQYF. Full variable domain (remainder filled in from reference TRBV19 and TRBJ2-7): DGGITQSPKYLFRKEGQNVTLSCEQNLNHDAMYWYRQDPGQGLRLIYYSQIVNDFQKGDIAEGYSVSREKKESFPLTVTSAQKNPTAFYLCASGDSSYEQYFGPGTRLTVT.